Listed here are 13 T cell receptor beta chains from one sample, sequenced in a study of T cell clonotyping in hematopoietic cell transplantation. Generated by immunoSEQ multiplex PCR, the TCRdb table keeps only in-frame clones and is missing some. Of approximately 9,100 clones listed, roughly 80% are singletons. Time point denoted: recipient sample about 28 days before transplant, after cytoreduction. Sequenced material: peripheral blood mononuclear cells, taken before stem cell transplant. Every receptor here comes from a man in his 60s with acute myeloid leukemia. Some clones in this sample may be carry-over from other donors' samples.

This clone came up a few times. The chain links TRBV9 to TRBJ2-3; possibly TRBD1 for D (6 bases). This CDR3 has 13 amino acids. Trimming took off 3 bases at V and 1 base at J, with 6 bases between the two ends. Germline V gene data show CDR1 as SGDLS and CDR2 as YYNGEE. The CDR3 is CASSEGGTDTQYF. The CDR3 DNA reads TGTGCCAGCAGCGAGGGGGGCACAGATACGCAGTATTTT.

V and J are TRBV30 and TRBJ2-1; 12 bases align to TRBD2. Germline V CDR1 and CDR2: GTSNPN, SVGIG (reference sequence). J lost 6 bases, V lost 0 bases, and 3 bases had no gene match. The CDR3 has 15 amino acids. The DNA of the CDR3 is TGTGCCTGGAGTGTTGGACTAGCGGGGAGCAATGAGCAGTTCTTC. Its protein product is CAWSVGLAGSNEQFF.

J is TRBJ2-2 and V is TRBV5-8; the match to TRBD1 covers 9 bases. The V gene end was trimmed by 3 bases and the J gene end by 6 bases; junction bases not matched to a gene: 18. Germline V CDR1 and CDR2: SGHTS, YDEGEE. The CDR3 is 19 residues long. The CDR3 sequence is CASSWEQGASDFVPGELFF. CDR3 DNA: TGTGCCAGCAGCTGGGAACAGGGGGCGAGTGATTTCGTCCCCGGGGAGCTGTTTTTT.

This chain joins TRBV28 and TRBJ1-2; 7 positions match TRBD1. There are 17 residues in the CDR3. Per germline, CDR1 MDHEN and CDR2 SYDVKM. V gave up 6 bases and J gave up 6 bases; unmatched junction bases: 19. CDR3 in DNA: TGTGCCAGCAGCCGGACAGGCCTGGGGGGTAGTGGAAATGGCTACACCTTC. Its protein is CASSRTGLGGSGNGYTF.

V usage is TRBV5-1 and J usage is TRBJ1-1; D remains unclear. The CDR3 contains 13 residues. V gave up 0 bases and J gave up 3 bases, with 6 bases separating them. Germline V gene data show CDR1 as SGHRS and CDR2 as YFSETQ. For the CDR3, the DNA is TGCGCCAGCAGCTTGGAGGCGGACACTGAAGCTTTCTTT. Its protein product is CASSLEADTEAFF.

The V and J genes are TRBV19 and TRBJ2-7; D assignment may be TRBD1 or TRBD2 (5 bases each). The CDR3 covers 13 residues. Germline CDR1 is LNHDA and CDR2 is SQIVND (reference sequence). Trimming left V 6 bases short and J 4 bases short, with 13 bases between. The CDR3 DNA reads as TGTGCCAGTAGGGGGGATAAGACGTACGAGCAGTACTTC. It yields the protein CASRGDKTYEQYF.

This chain joins TRBV6-1 and TRBJ1-5, with no clear D. Trimming removed 3 bases at V and 0 bases at J, with 6 bases between. The germline CDR1 and CDR2 sequences are MNHNS and SASEGT. The CDR3 is made up of 14 amino acids. The CDR3 protein is CASSDGFSNQPQHF. The CDR3 coding sequence is TGTGCCAGCAGTGATGGCTTTAGCAATCAGCCCCAGCATTTT.

This sequence joins TRBV30 and TRBJ2-5; D not certain. CDR1 GTSNPN and CDR2 SVGIG come from the germline V gene (reference sequence). Trimming removed 0 bases at V and 5 bases at J, with 7 bases between. The CDR3 is made up of 12 amino acids. CDR3 loop: CAWSVQRETQYF. The CDR3 DNA follows: TGTGCCTGGAGTGTACAGAGGGAGACCCAGTACTTC.

This clone was counted a single time. V usage is TRBV11-2 and J usage is TRBJ1-1, with D maybe TRBD1 (5 bases). With 1 base removed from V and 1 base from J, the gap between germline ends came to 10 bases. CDR1 is SGHAT, CDR2 FQNNGV, per germline. CDR3 size: 15 residues. The CDR3 loop is CASSLVWGGNTEAFF. DNA for the CDR3: TGTGCCAGCAGCTTAGTGTGGGGGGGGAACACTGAAGCTTTCTTT.

This clone appeared a single time. The rearrangement links TRBV14 to TRBJ1-1; D remains unclear. The germline V gene has CDR1 SGHDN and CDR2 FVKESK. This CDR3 has 13 residues. V was pared by 8 bases and J by 4 bases, with 14 bases between. In DNA form, the CDR3 reads TGTGCCAGCTCAAAAAGCAGGACCACTGAAGCTTTCTTT. This gives the protein CASSKSRTTEAFF.

The V and J genes are TRBV5-1 and TRBJ1-1; D gene ambiguous. The CDR3 consists of 13 residues. Trimming shortened V by 7 bases and J by 1 base, and 11 bases separated the two germline ends. CDR1 is SGHRS, CDR2 YFSETQ, per germline. The CDR3 loop reads CASVDERNTEAFF. The CDR3 nucleotides are TGCGCCAGCGTCGACGAGAGGAACACTGAAGCTTTCTTT. Using reference TRBV5-1 and TRBJ1-1 for the parts outside the CDR3, the full variable domain is KAGVTQTPRYLIKTRGQQVTLSCSPISGHRSVSWYQQTPGQGLQFLFEYFSETQRNKGNFPGRFSGRQFSNSRSEMNVSTLELGDSALYLCASVDERNTEAFFGQGTRLTVV.

In regard to this clone: An end of the junction does not agree with germline; a read error may underlie this. The rearrangement links TRBV7-7 to TRBJ1-1; D not resolved. CDR3 length: 13 residues. Germline V gene data show CDR1 as SSHAT and CDR2 as FNYEAQ (reference sequence). The DNA for the CDR3 is TGTGCTAGCAGCATCGACATGAACACTGAAGCTTTCTTT. Protein sequence: CASSIDMNTEAFF.

The table lists this clone with a count of one. The V gene is TRBV30, the J gene TRBJ1-4; 10 bases align to TRBD1. Germline trimming cut 3 bases from V and 5 bases from J; bases unmatched to any gene: 6. Germline lookup yields CDR1 GTSNPN and CDR2 SVGIG (reference sequence). The CDR3 extends over 15 amino acids. Written as DNA, the CDR3 is TGTGCCTGGAGCCCCGGACAGGGGGAAAATGAAAAACTGTTTTTT. This gives the protein CAWSPGQGENEKLFF.